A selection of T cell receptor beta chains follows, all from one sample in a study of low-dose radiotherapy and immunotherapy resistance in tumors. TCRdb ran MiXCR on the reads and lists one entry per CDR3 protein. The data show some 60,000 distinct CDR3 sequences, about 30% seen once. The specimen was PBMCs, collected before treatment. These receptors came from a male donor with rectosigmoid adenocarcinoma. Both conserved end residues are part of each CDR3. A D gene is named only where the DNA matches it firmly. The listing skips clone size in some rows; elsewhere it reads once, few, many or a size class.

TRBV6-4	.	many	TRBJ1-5	CASSVEESQPQHF	TGTGCCAGCAGTGTTGAGGAAAGTCAGCCCCAGCATTTT
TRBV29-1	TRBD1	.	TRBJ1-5	CSVSQGDSNQPQHF	TGCAGCGTCTCACAGGGGGATAGCAATCAGCCCCAGCATTTT
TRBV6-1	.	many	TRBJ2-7	CASMTGPYEQYF	TGTGCCAGCATGACCGGACCCTACGAGCAGTACTTC
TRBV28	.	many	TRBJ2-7	CASGQGSLSYEQYF	TGTGCCAGCGGCCAGGGGTCCCTCTCCTACGAGCAGTACTTC
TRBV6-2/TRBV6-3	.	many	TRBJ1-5	CASSWLLTSSLGQFSNQPQHF	TGTGCCAGCAGTTGGCTATTGACGTCCAGCCTCGGACAGTTCAGCAATCAGCCCCAGCATTTT
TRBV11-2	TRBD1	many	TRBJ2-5	CASSYRGLETQYF	TGTGCCAGCAGCTACAGGGGGCTGGAGACCCAGTACTTC
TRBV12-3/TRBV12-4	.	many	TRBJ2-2	CASRSLATGELFF	TGTGCCAGCCGTTCTCTGGCCACCGGGGAGCTGTTTTTT
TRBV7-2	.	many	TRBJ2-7	CASSLGGGSTSYEQYF	TGTGCCAGCAGCTTAGGAGGGGGTAGTACCTCCTACGAGCAGTACTTC
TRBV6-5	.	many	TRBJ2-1	CASSYGGNSYNEQFF	TGTGCCAGCAGTTACGGGGGGAACTCCTACAATGAGCAGTTCTTC
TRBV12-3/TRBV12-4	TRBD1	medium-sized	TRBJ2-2	CASTLMARFGTGGNTGELFF	TGTGCCAGCACCCTAATGGCCCGTTTTGGGACAGGGGGGAACACCGGGGAGCTGTTTTTT
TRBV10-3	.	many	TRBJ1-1	CAISESTGSSEAFF	TGTGCCATCAGTGAGTCTACAGGTTCTTCTGAAGCTTTCTTT
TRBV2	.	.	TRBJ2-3	CASPVGAVTDTQYF	TGTGCCAGCCCTGTCGGTGCAGTCACAGATACGCAGTATTTT
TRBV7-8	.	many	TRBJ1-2	CASSFTPTATLNYGYTF	TGTGCCAGCAGCTTTACTCCGACAGCTACTCTTAACTATGGCTACACCTTC
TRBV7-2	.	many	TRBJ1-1	CASSTDLNTEAFF	TGTGCCAGCAGCACGGACCTGAACACTGAAGCTTTCTTT
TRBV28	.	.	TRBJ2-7	CASSQSGSRQYF	TGTGCCAGCAGTCAATCCGGGAGTAGGCAGTACTTC
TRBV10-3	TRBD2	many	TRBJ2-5	CAISEGSGAETQYF	TGTGCCATCAGTGAGGGAAGCGGGGCAGAGACCCAGTACTTC
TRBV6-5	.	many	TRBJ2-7	CASRGEPYEQYF	TGTGCCAGCAGGGGGGAACCCTACGAGCAGTACTTC
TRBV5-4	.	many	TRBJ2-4	CASSFTNRVVSGKNIQYF	TGTGCCAGCAGCTTTACGAATAGGGTTGTCTCTGGCAAAAACATTCAGTACTTC
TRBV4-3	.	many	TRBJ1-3	CASSRESNTIYF	TGCGCCAGCAGCAGGGAAAGCAACACCATATATTTT
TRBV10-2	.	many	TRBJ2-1	CASSRRDGGEQFF	TGCGCCAGCAGTAGGAGGGATGGGGGGGAGCAGTTCTTC
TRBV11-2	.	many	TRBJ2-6	CASSARVGRLGANVLTF	TGTGCCAGCAGCGCCCGGGTGGGACGTTTAGGGGCCAACGTCCTGACTTTC
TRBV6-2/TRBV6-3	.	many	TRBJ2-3	CASSYSHSPDTQYF	TGTGCCAGCAGTTACTCGCACTCCCCAGATACGCAGTATTTT
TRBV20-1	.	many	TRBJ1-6	CSARVLAGNNSPLHF	TGCAGTGCTAGAGTACTGGCGGGGAATAATTCACCCCTCCACTTT
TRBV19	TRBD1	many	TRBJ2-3	CASRSRDRGSSDTQYF	TGTGCCAGTAGGAGCCGGGACAGGGGGTCTTCTGATACGCAGTATTTT
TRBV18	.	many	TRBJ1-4	CASSGVGEKLFF	TGTGCCAGCTCAGGGGTGGGCGAAAAACTGTTTTTT
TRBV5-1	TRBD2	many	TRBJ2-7	CASSLEASGHSYEQYF	TGCGCCAGCAGCTTGGAGGCTAGCGGGCACTCCTACGAGCAGTACTTC
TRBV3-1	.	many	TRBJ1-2	CASSQAGQAFGYTF	TGTGCCAGCAGCCAAGCTGGGCAGGCCTTTGGCTACACCTTC
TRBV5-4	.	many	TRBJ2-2	CASSLAAGTIGELFF	TGTGCCAGCAGCTTGGCGGCTGGCACGATCGGGGAGCTGTTTTTT
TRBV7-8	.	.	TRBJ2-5	CALGTPETQYF	TGTGCCCTGGGGACACCGGAGACCCAGTACTTC
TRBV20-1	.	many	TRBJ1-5	CSAARIGNQPQHF	TGCAGTGCGGCCAGAATTGGAAATCAGCCCCAGCATTTT
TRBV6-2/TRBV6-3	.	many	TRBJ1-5	CASSYSAGANQPQHF	TGTGCCAGCAGTTACTCGGCAGGGGCGAACCAGCCCCAGCATTTT
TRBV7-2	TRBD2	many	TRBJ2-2	CASSLSGGRPGELFF	TGTGCCAGCAGCTTATCCGGCGGGAGGCCCGGGGAGCTGTTTTTT
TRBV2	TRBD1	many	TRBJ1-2	CANPPGTGRYGYTF	TGTGCGAACCCTCCGGGGACAGGGAGGTATGGCTACACCTTC
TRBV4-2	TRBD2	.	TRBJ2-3	CASSQDPHRAGASGDTQYF	TGTGCCAGCAGCCAAGATCCGCACCGTGCGGGAGCGAGTGGAGATACGCAGTATTTT
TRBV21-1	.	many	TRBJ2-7	CASSMGGSYEQYF	TGTGCCAGCAGCATGGGGGGGTCCTACGAGCAGTACTTC
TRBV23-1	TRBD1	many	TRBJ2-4	CASSQSIAGQGALAESLAKNIQYF	TGCGCCAGCAGTCAATCGATAGCCGGACAGGGGGCCCTAGCGGAGAGCTTAGCCAAAAACATTCAGTACTTC
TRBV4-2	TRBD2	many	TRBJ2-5	CASSQDGLAGGQETQYF	TGTGCCAGCAGCCAAGATGGGCTAGCGGGGGGACAAGAGACCCAGTACTTC
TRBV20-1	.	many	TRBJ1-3	CSARERVSGNTIYF	TGCAGTGCTAGAGAGCGGGTCTCTGGAAACACCATATATTTT
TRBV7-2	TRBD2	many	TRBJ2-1	CASSSAGSSGWNEQFF	TGTGCCAGCAGCTCAGCGGGGTCCTCGGGGTGGAATGAGCAGTTCTTC
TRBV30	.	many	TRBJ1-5	CAWTSRPRDQPQHF	TGTGCCTGGACCAGCCGGCCTCGGGATCAGCCCCAGCATTTT
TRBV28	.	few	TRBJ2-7	CASRSPSSSYEQYF	TGTGCCAGCAGGTCCCCGTCTAGCTCCTACGAGCAGTACTTC
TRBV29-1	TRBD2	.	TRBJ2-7	CSVEVDSGRTYEQYF	TGCAGCGTTGAAGTCGATAGCGGGAGGACTTACGAGCAGTACTTC
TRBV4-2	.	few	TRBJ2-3	CASSQDPAGSTDTQYF	TGTGCCAGCAGCCAGGATCCGGCCGGGAGCACAGATACGCAGTATTTT
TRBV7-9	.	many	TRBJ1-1	CASSSTGRSTEAFF	TGTGCCAGCAGCTCGACAGGACGGAGCACTGAAGCTTTCTTT
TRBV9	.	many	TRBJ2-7	CASSAKTGSEQYF	TGTGCCAGCAGCGCAAAAACAGGGTCCGAGCAGTACTTC
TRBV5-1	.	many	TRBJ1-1	CASSPRGPRMNTEAFF	TGCGCCAGCAGCCCCAGGGGTCCGAGAATGAACACTGAAGCTTTCTTT
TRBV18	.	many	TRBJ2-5	CASSPPEGRETQYF	TGTGCCAGCTCACCACCTGAGGGTCGGGAGACCCAGTACTTC